These 6 T cell receptor beta chains were sequenced from one sample in a study of cytomegalovirus exposure and HLA in healthy donors. PCR involved 60 Vbeta and 13 Jbeta primers. Profiled with immunoSEQ multiplex PCR; TCRdb holds only in-frame clones, not every one. The data hold just over 150,000 clones, with around four fifths observed a single time. The sequenced sample consisted of PBMCs. The receptors come from a female donor in good health and CMV-seronegative.

This clone was recorded a few times. The rearrangement joins TRBV5-1 to TRBJ1-3, with D unclear. This CDR3 is built from 14 residues. Germline V gives CDR1 SGHRS, CDR2 YFSETQ. With 0 bases removed from V and 4 bases from J, the gap between germline ends came to 8 bases. CDR3 residues: CASSLGQAGNTIYF. The CDR3 DNA follows: TGCGCCAGCAGCTTGGGGCAGGCAGGAAACACCATATATTTT.

The rearrangement joins TRBV21-1 to TRBJ1-5. TRBV21-1 is given as a pseudogene. The CDR3 contains 16 residues. In nucleotides, the CDR3 is TGTGCCAGCAGCAAAGCGGTGCCCTACCCCTATCAGCCCCAGCATTTT. It encodes CASSKAVPYPYQPQHF.

DNA for the CDR3: TGTGCCAGCAGCAAGAGCGGGCCCAACTCCTACAATGAGCAGTTCTTC. This encodes CASSKSGPNSYNEQFF. This chain links TRBV11-2 with TRBJ2-1; possibly TRBD2 for D (6 bases). CDR3 length: 16 residues. Germline V gene sequence: CDR1 SGHAT, CDR2 FQNNGV. Deletions cut 5 bases from V and 0 bases from J, with 14 bases between. The entire variable domain, with the rest obtained from reference TRBV11-2 and TRBJ2-1, is as follows: EAGVAQSPRYKIIEKRQSVAFWCNPISGHATLYWYQQILGQGPKLLIQFQNNGVVDDSQLPKDRFSAERLKGVDSTLKIQPAKLEDSAVYLCASSKSGPNSYNEQFFGPGTRLTVL.

The rearrangement uses TRBV5-1 and TRBJ1-1, with a weak D call TRBD1 (5 bases). Germline V gene lookup returns CDR1 SGHRS and CDR2 YFSETQ. V lost 6 bases to trimming and J lost 4 bases, with 13 bases between them. CDR3 length: 13 residues. The CDR3 sequence: CASTKGVGTEAFF. As DNA, the CDR3 is TGCGCCAGCACCAAAGGGGTGGGCACTGAAGCTTTCTTT.

The chain has TRBV7-6 and TRBJ1-1; 7 nucleotides align to TRBD1. V was clipped by 5 bases and J by 3 bases; unmatched bases: 6. Germline-derived CDR1 and CDR2 are SGHVS and FNYEAQ. This CDR3 has 14 amino acids. This CDR3 reads CASSPSTGDTEAFF. The CDR3 nucleotides are TGTGCCAGCAGCCCCTCAACAGGGGACACTGAAGCTTTCTTT.

This CDR3 reads CASSRSTANTGELFF. CDR3 sequence (DNA): TGTGCCAGCAGCCGATCTACAGCGAACACCGGGGAGCTGTTTTTT. The chain joins TRBV11-1 to TRBJ2-2; D unclear. V was pared by 5 bases and J by 0 bases, with 10 bases between. This CDR3 spans 15 amino acids. Germline V lookup: CDR1 SGHAT, CDR2 FQDESV (reference sequence).